Given below is one TCR beta chain in context. This clonotype was counted a few times. Its antigen remains unidentified. Per-nucleotide qualities are absent, and no much larger clonotype sits a single base away. The data originate from a study of blood T cells in healthy people across ages (dated by TCRdb to between 2014 and 2017). At the level of the whole study: In model experiments, template switching captured about one uniquely barcoded TCR beta cDNA molecule for every two T cells. For two donors (one aged 18 to 29 and one aged 80 or older), the study analyzed two additional independent replicas of 1 million unique cDNA reads from the same blood draw. To avoid experimental bias, donors of different ages were distributed randomly across sequencing lanes. To track age-related changes in TCR beta repertoire diversity, the study relied on deep sequencing normalized with unique cDNA molecular identifiers. The donors were divided into four age groups: young (average around 17 years), middle-aged (about 40), aged (about 62) and long-lived (around 87).

Donors were 39 systemically healthy Caucasian individuals from Russia aged roughly 6 to 95 years. Each donor gave 8 to 10 milliliters of peripheral blood, drawn into EDTA-treated Vacutainer tubes. Ficoll-Paque density-gradient centrifugation was used to isolate PBMCs, with at least 7 million obtained per sample. Total RNA, at least 5 micrograms per sample, was extracted from PBMCs with Trizol reagent. The percentages of naive CD45RAhigh/CD27high T cells were determined by flow cytometry on a PBMC aliquot from every donor. Summary of the overall study and its limitations: Estimates of total diversity based on one million sequenced T cells were considered lower bounds and underestimates. Because donor CMV infection status was unknown, age-related changes in expanded clonotypes were potentially confounded. Observed TCR beta diversity per million T cells fell roughly linearly with age, and a significant reduction was already apparent by age approximately 41. A strong correlation was found between observed TCR beta diversity and the percentage of naive T cells measured by flow cytometry. Conclusive comparison of naive and antigen-experienced compartments was prevented by the profiling of bulk unsorted PBMCs. The long-lived group showed more naive CD4+ T cells, fewer expanded clones and increased TCR diversity than the aged group, suggesting age selection.

V lost 4 bases and J lost 2 bases, and the count of bases not matched to a germline gene is 6. The germline V gene supplies CDR1 MGHDK and CDR2 SYGVNS. The CDR3 covers 15 residues, taking in both the cysteine and the phenylalanine. The CDR3 DNA has 45 bases and is translated from base 1. Library method: 5' RACE. Sequencer: Illumina HiSeq 2500. The second PCR ran for roughly 7 to 12 cycles and used a J-beta primer mix along with a sample-barcoded 5' primer. A unique molecular identifier was introduced onto each TCR beta cDNA molecule by a template-switch 5' adaptor carrying 12 random nucleotides. At least 2.5 million CDR3-containing paired-end reads were obtained from each sample. The Mint cDNA synthesis kit, primed by a TRBC-specific oligonucleotide, was used to synthesize first-strand cDNA from all RNA. All cDNA was treated with uracil-DNA glycosylase and then went through a first 18-cycle PCR with the universal primers M1SS and BC2_uni_R. In the original analysis: For normalization, 1 million high-quality reads, each with a distinct molecular identifier, were randomly selected from each sample. Reads sharing molecular identifiers were discarded rather than binned into consensus sequences. CDR3 identification, clonotype clustering and error correction used MiTCR with a Q25 quality threshold and the strictest error-elimination algorithm. A nonparametric unseen species model using Euler transformation provided a lower-bound estimate of total TCR beta diversity. Starting from the raw public reads, TCRdb applied fastp trimming at Q25, assembled clones with MiXCR and retained in-frame beta chains. Identical CDR3 proteins give one entry, which carries the most common genes and DNA. TCRdb, rather than the study authors, made the V and J calls. For this sample the table gives about 1.5 million distinct CDR3 sequences, of which roughly 43% were detected only once. Together, the top ten hold about 4% of the sample.

The sequencing sample was made of blood. The sequence came from a woman between 18 and 30 years old in good health. The rearranged chain carries TRBV25-1 and TRBJ1-1; 8 bases in the middle match TRBD1. The CDR3 region reads CASSASTGANTEAFF. The base sequence is TGTGCCAGCAGTGCCTCGACAGGGGCCAACACTGAAGCTTTCTTT.